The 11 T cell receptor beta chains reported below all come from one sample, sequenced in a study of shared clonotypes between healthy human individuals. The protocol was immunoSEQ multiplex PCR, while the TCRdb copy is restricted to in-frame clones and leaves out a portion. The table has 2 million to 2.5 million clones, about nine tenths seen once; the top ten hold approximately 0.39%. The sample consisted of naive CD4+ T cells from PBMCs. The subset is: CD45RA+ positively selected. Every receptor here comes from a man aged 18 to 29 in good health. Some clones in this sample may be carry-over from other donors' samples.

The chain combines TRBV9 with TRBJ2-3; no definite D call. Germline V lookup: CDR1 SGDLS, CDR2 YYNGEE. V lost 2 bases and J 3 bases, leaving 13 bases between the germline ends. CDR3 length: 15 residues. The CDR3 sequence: CASSVGQARTDTQYF. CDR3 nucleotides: TGTGCCAGCAGCGTCGGGCAAGCGAGGACAGATACGCAGTATTTT.

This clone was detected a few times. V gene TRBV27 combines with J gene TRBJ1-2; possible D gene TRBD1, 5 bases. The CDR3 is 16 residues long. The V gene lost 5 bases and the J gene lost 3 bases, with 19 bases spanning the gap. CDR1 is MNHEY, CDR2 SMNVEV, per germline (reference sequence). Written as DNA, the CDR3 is TGTGCCAGCAGTCCTACCTTGGGGGGGAACCACTATGGCTACACCTTC. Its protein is CASSPTLGGNHYGYTF.

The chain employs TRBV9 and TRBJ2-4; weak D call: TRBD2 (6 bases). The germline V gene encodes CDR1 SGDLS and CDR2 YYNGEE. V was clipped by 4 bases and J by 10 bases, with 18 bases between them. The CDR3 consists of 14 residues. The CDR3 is CASSPSGPSQIQYF. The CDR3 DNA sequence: TGTGCCAGCAGCCCGAGCGGGCCTTCGCAGATTCAGTACTTC.

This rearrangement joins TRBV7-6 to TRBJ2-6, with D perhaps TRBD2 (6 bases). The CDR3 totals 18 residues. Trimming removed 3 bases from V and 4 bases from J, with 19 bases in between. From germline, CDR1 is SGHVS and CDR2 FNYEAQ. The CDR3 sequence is CASSLRSGGRTGANVLTF. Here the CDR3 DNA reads TGTGCCAGCAGCTTGAGATCAGGTGGGAGGACGGGGGCCAACGTCCTGACTTTC.

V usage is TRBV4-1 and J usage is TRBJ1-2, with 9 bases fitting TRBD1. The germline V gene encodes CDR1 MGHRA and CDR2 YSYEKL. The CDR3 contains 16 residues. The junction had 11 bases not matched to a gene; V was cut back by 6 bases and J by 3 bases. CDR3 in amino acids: CASRYPGTGTYYGYTF. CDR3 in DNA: TGCGCCAGCAGGTACCCCGGGACAGGGACTTACTATGGCTACACCTTC.

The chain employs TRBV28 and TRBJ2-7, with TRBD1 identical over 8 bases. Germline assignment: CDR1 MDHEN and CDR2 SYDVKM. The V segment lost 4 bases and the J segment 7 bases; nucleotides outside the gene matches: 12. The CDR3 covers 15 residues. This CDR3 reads CASSSQQGVPREQYF. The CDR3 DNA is TGTGCCAGCAGTTCTCAACAGGGGGTACCGCGGGAGCAGTACTTC.

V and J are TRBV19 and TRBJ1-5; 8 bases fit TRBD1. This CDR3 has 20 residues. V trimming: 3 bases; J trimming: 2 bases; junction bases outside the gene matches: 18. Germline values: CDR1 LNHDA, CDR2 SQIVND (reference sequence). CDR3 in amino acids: CASSIYLVYVPGQGNQPQHF. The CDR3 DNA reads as TGTGCCAGTAGTATTTATCTTGTGTATGTACCGGGACAGGGCAATCAGCCCCAGCATTTT.

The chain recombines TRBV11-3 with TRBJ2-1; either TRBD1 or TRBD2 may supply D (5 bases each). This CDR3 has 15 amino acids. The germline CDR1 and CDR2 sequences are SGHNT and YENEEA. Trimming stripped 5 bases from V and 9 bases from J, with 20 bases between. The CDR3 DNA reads TGTGCCAGCAGCCCCGGGGCGGGCCTACCGGCTGAGCAGTTCTTC. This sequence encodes CASSPGAGLPAEQFF.

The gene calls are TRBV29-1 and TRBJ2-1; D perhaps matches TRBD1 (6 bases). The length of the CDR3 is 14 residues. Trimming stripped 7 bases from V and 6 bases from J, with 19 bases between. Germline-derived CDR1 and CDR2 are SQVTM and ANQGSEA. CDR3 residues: CSAMSVGHINEQFF. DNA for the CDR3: TGCAGCGCCATGTCGGTGGGACACATCAATGAGCAGTTCTTC.

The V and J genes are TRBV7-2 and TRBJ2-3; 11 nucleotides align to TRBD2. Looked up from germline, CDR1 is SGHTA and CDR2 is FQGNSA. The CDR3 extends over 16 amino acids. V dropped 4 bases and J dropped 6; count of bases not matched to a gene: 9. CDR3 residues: CASSSRLAGFSDTQYF. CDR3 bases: TGTGCCAGCAGCTCCAGACTAGCGGGATTCTCCGATACGCAGTATTTT. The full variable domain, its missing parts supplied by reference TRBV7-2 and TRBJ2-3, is GAGVSQSPSNKVTEKGKDVELRCDPISGHTALYWYRQSLGQGLEFLIYFQGNSAPDKSGLPSDRFSAERTGGSVSTLTIQRTQQEDSAVYLCASSSRLAGFSDTQYFGPGTRLTVL.

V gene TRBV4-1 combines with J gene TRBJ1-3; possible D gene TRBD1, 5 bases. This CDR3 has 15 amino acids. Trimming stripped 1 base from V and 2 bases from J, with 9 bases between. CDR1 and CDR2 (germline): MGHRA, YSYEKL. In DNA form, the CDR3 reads TGCGCCAGCAGCCAAGTGGGGGTCGCTGGAAACACCATATATTTT. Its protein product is CASSQVGVAGNTIYF.